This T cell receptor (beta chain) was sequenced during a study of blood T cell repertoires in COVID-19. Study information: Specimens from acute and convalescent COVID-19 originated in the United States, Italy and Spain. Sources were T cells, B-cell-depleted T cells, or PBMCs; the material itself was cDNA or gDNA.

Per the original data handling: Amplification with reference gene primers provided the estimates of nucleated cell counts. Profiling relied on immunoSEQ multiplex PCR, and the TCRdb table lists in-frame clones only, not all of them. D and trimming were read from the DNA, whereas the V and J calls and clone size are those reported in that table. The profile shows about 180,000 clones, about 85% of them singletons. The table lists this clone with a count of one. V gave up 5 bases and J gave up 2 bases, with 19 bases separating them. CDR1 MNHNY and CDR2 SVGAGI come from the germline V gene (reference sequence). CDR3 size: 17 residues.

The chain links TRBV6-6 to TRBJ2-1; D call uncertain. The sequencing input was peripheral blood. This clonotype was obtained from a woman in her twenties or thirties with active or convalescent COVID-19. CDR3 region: CASSPLTPPHPYNEQFF. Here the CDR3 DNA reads TGTGCCAGCAGTCCACTTACCCCCCCTCACCCCTACAATGAGCAGTTCTTC.